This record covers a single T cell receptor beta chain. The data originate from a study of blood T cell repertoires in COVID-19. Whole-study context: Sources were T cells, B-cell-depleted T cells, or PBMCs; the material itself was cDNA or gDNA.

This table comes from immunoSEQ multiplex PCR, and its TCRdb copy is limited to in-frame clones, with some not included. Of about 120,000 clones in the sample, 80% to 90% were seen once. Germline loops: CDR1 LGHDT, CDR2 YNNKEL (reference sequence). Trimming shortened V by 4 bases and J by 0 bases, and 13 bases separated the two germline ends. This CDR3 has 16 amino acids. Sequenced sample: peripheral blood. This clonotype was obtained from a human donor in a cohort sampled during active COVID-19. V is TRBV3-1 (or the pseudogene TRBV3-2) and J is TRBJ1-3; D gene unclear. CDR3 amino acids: CASSLGPSGSGNTIYF. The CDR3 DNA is TGTGCCAGCAGCCTAGGACCGAGCGGCTCTGGAAACACCATATATTTT.